This T cell receptor beta chain derives from a study of CD8 T cells in Susac syndrome. Random hexamers primed reverse transcription of about 0.5 to 1 ug RNA. From the immunoSEQ multiplex PCR reads, TCRdb called clonotypes with MiXCR, one entry per CDR3 protein. The table shows fewer than 350,000 distinct CDR3 sequences, with almost 85% occurring only once. Trimming took off 1 base at V and 2 bases at J, with 6 bases between the two ends. The CDR3 contains 13 residues. The V gene's germline CDR1 is SNHLY and CDR2 FYNNEI. This chain uses TRBV2 with TRBJ2-7, with D maybe TRBD1 (5 bases). The TCR was taken from a human donor with multiple sclerosis. Sequencing was performed on CD8+ T cells from PBMCs. CDR3 nucleotide sequence: TGTGCCAGCAGTGAAGGGACACCCTACGAGCAGTACTTC. Encoded protein: CASSEGTPYEQYF.